This T cell receptor beta chain was documented in a study of identical twins. TCRdb analysed the 5' RACE reads with MiXCR anew, one entry per CDR3 protein. The sample yields about 250,000 distinct CDR3 sequences, about 9% seen once. Germline V gene data show CDR1 as WSHSY and CDR2 as SAAADI. This CDR3 has 14 residues. Losses at the gene ends were 6 bases for V and 5 bases for J; bases not matched to a gene: 9. This clonotype was found a few times. The same sample was also used in a study of yellow fever vaccine responses in identical twins.

This chain joins TRBV10-2 and TRBJ2-5; 7 bases map to TRBD1. This clonotype was sampled from a young woman in good health. The specimen was CD8+ T cells sorted from blood. The CDR3 nucleotides are TGCGCCAGCAGCCGACAGGGTTCGGGGGAGACCCAGTACTTC. It codes for CASSRQGSGETQYF.